One sample yielded the 29 T cell receptor beta chains listed below, sequenced in a study of cytomegalovirus exposure and HLA in healthy donors. Researchers ran the PCR with 60 Vbeta and 13 Jbeta primers. Libraries were prepared by immunoSEQ multiplex PCR; TCRdb keeps only in-frame clonotypes and omits some of them. The table has about 140,000 clones, about four fifths seen once; the top ten hold around 3%. Sequencing was done on a sample of PBMCs. The receptors were gathered from a man aged 18 to 35 in good health and CMV-seropositive.

V usage is TRBV11-3 and J usage is TRBJ1-3; 7 bases fit TRBD1. The germline gives CDR1 SGHNT, CDR2 YENEEA. J lost 2 bases, V lost 0 bases, and 1 base had no gene match. CDR3 length: 15 amino acids. Here the CDR3 DNA reads TGTGCCAGCAGCTTAGATGGGACAGCTGGAAACACCATATATTTT. Its translation: CASSLDGTAGNTIYF.

The chain carries TRBV18 and TRBJ2-7; no reliable D call. The germline gives CDR1 KGHSH, CDR2 LQKENI. This CDR3 has 15 amino acids. V gave up 0 bases and J gave up 3 bases, with 12 bases separating them. For the CDR3, the DNA is TGTGCCAGCTCACCACCGGGCGAAAGAAGCTACGAGCAGTACTTC. Residues: CASSPPGERSYEQYF.

The rearrangement joins TRBV5-6 to TRBJ2-7, with TRBD1 matching 8 bases. CDR1 and CDR2 (germline): SGHDT, YYEEEE. The CDR3 extends over 15 amino acids. With V trimmed by 4 bases and J by 2 bases, 8 bases remained unmatched. The DNA for the CDR3 is TGTGCCAGCAGCGTGGACCCGGGACAGGCCTACGAGCAGTACTTC. Encoded protein: CASSVDPGQAYEQYF.

The chain employs TRBV19 and TRBJ1-2; D call uncertain. Trimming pared 10 bases from V and 7 bases from J, leaving 19 bases between. CDR3 size: 13 residues. Germline loops: CDR1 LNHDA, CDR2 SQIVND (reference sequence). The chain's CDR3 is CATQRYTGFGYTF. CDR3 DNA: TGTGCCACCCAGCGGTATACGGGGTTTGGCTACACCTTC.

The chain has TRBV4-1 and TRBJ2-3; D is uncertain. The CDR3 consists of 13 residues. Trimming stripped 0 bases from V and 5 bases from J, with 6 bases between. CDR1 and CDR2 from the germline V gene are MGHRA and YSYEKL. The DNA of the CDR3 is TGCGCCAGCAGCCAAGACTTCAGAGATACGCAGTATTTT. It encodes CASSQDFRDTQYF.

The genes are TRBV4-1 and TRBJ2-7, with 10 nucleotides matching TRBD2. Germline assignment: CDR1 MGHRA and CDR2 YSYEKL. This CDR3 has 16 amino acids. The J segment lost 3 bases and the V segment lost 5 bases, leaving 10 bases of the junction unmatched. CDR3 DNA: TGCGCCAGCAGCTCAATAACTAGCGGGACTTACTACGAGCAGTACTTC. Translated, it gives CASSSITSGTYYEQYF.

This clone was seen once. The gene calls are TRBV30 and TRBJ1-1; the D gene is possibly TRBD1 (6 bases). The CDR3 has 15 residues. V lost 2 bases and J lost 0, with 13 bases in between. Looked up from germline, CDR1 is GTSNPN and CDR2 is SVGIG (reference sequence). The CDR3 DNA is TGTGCCTGGAGTCCCCTTGGGGGCCTGAACACTGAAGCTTTCTTT. It is translated as CAWSPLGGLNTEAFF.

V and J are TRBV27 and TRBJ2-5, with a weak D call TRBD1 (6 bases). V shed 5 bases and J shed 4 bases, with 14 bases lying between them. This CDR3 has 14 amino acids. Germline CDR1 is MNHEY and CDR2 is SMNVEV (reference sequence). For the CDR3, the DNA is TGTGCCAGCAGTAACTCAGGGGTAGGAGAGACCCAGTACTTC. Protein product: CASSNSGVGETQYF.

The DNA of the CDR3 is TGTGCCAGCAGCGTTGACGGGAATCAGCCCCAGCATTTT. It yields the protein CASSVDGNQPQHF. This sequence joins TRBV9 and TRBJ1-5; D unclear. The CDR3 covers 13 residues. Germline V gene data show CDR1 as SGDLS and CDR2 as YYNGEE. V was trimmed by 2 bases and J by 4 bases, leaving 7 bases between them.

This chain uses TRBV20-1 with TRBJ2-1, with 8 nucleotides matching TRBD2. Germline V gene sequence: CDR1 DFQATT, CDR2 SNEGSKA (reference sequence). The CDR3 loop spans 11 amino acids. DNA of the CDR3: TGCAGCAGCGGGAGAGGTCATGAGCAGTTCTTC. Its protein is CSSGRGHEQFF.

V and J are TRBV28 and TRBJ1-2, with TRBD1 identical over 8 bases. CDR1 and CDR2 from the germline V gene are MDHEN and SYDVKM. The CDR3 totals 15 residues. V gave up 3 bases and J gave up 6 bases; unmatched junction bases: 9. The chain's CDR3 is CASSFDRGGWDGYTF. The CDR3 DNA reads as TGTGCCAGCAGTTTCGACAGGGGAGGGTGGGATGGCTACACCTTC.

This sequence joins TRBV7-9 and TRBJ1-2; 10 bases agree with TRBD1. V lost 4 bases to trimming and J lost 7 bases; unmatched junction nucleotides: 3. CDR1 SEHNR and CDR2 FQNEAQ come from the germline V gene (reference sequence). The CDR3 runs to 13 residues. CDR3 residues: CASSSRDRGGYTF. CDR3 in DNA: TGTGCCAGCAGCTCCCGGGACAGGGGTGGCTACACCTTC.

The rearrangement uses TRBV6-1 and TRBJ2-4, with a possible D match to TRBD1 (5 bases). V gave up 3 bases and J gave up 2 bases, with 11 bases separating them. The germline V gene encodes CDR1 MNHNS and CDR2 SASEGT. There are 15 residues in the CDR3. The CDR3, as DNA: TGTGCCAGCAGTGAGGACAAGGTGCCCAAAAACATTCAGTACTTC. Protein product: CASSEDKVPKNIQYF.

The chain employs TRBV6-5 and TRBJ2-7, with TRBD2 identical over 7 bases. V was pared by 0 bases and J by 7 bases, with 6 bases of the junction left unmatched. CDR1 and CDR2 from the germline V gene are MNHEY and SVGAGI. The CDR3 contains 14 residues. The CDR3 sequence is CASSYSSGELEQYF. The CDR3 nucleotides read TGTGCCAGCAGTTACTCAAGCGGGGAGCTAGAGCAGTACTTC.

This clone has only a few counts. The chain uses TRBV19 and TRBJ1-5; D perhaps matches TRBD1 (5 bases). The CDR3 contains 15 residues. Germline assignment: CDR1 LNHDA and CDR2 SQIVND (reference sequence). V was trimmed by 5 bases and J by 4 bases, leaving 15 bases between them. Here the CDR3 reads CASSFGTGGNQPQHF. The CDR3, as DNA: TGTGCCAGTAGTTTTGGCACGGGGGGGAATCAGCCCCAGCATTTT.

CDR3 sequence: CASSLVAGPISEQFF. The CDR3 DNA follows: TGTGCCAGCAGCTTAGTCGCGGGACCGATTAGTGAGCAGTTCTTC. This chain links TRBV7-2 with TRBJ2-1; TRBD2 might be the D (6 bases). The ends were cut back, 1 base at V and 9 bases at J, with 16 bases in the middle. This CDR3 contains 15 residues. Germline V gene lookup returns CDR1 SGHTA and CDR2 FQGNSA.

This chain uses TRBV28 with TRBJ2-7, with TRBD2 matching 7 bases. The CDR3 has 14 amino acids. Trimming removed 3 bases from V and 4 bases from J; junction bases left unmatched: 6. Germline CDR1 is MDHEN and CDR2 is SYDVKM. CDR3 in amino acids: CASSLGGSRYEQYF. The CDR3 DNA follows: TGTGCCAGCAGTTTGGGCGGGAGCCGGTACGAGCAGTACTTC.

This clone was observed a single time. The J gene is TRBJ2-5, the V gene TRBV7-9, with a tentative D call TRBD2 (6 bases). From germline, CDR1 is SEHNR and CDR2 FQNEAQ (reference sequence). The CDR3 loop spans 18 amino acids. The V end lost 2 bases, the J end lost 4 bases, and 23 bases lay between the germline ends. This CDR3 is CASSLPDGPSTGGETQYF. Written as DNA, the CDR3 is TGTGCCAGCAGCTTACCCGACGGGCCGTCCACCGGGGGAGAGACCCAGTACTTC.

In its sample, this clone was seen a few times. The chain links TRBV4-2 to TRBJ2-1; 10 bases line up with TRBD2. Germline CDR1 LGHNA, CDR2 YNFKEQ. The length of the CDR3 is 15 residues. V shed 2 bases and J 5 bases; nucleotides not matched to a gene: 3. CDR3 DNA: TGTGCCAGCAGCCAACTTCTAGCGGGAGACAATGAGCAGTTCTTC. It translates to CASSQLLAGDNEQFF.

This chain joins TRBV6-4 and TRBJ1-2, with 7 bases fitting TRBD1. The CDR3 runs to 14 residues. V was clipped by 4 bases and J by 8 bases; unmatched bases: 10. Germline CDR1 reads MRHNA; CDR2 reads SNTAGT. The CDR3 DNA reads TGTGCCAGCAGTGCGAACGACAGGGTTGAAGGCTACACCTTC. Translated: CASSANDRVEGYTF.

The chain employs TRBV6-1 and TRBJ2-3, with 11 bases matching TRBD2. This CDR3 has 15 amino acids. Germline V lookup: CDR1 MNHNS, CDR2 SASEGT. The J segment lost 6 bases and the V segment lost 6 bases, leaving 8 bases of the junction unmatched. CDR3: CASRVAGGPSDTQYF. In DNA form, the CDR3 reads TGTGCCAGCAGGGTAGCGGGAGGGCCTAGTGATACGCAGTATTTT.

The V call is TRBV6-6, the J call TRBJ2-7, with unresolved D. The V gene's germline CDR1 is MNHNY and CDR2 SVGAGI (reference sequence). This CDR3 region has 13 residues. The ends were cut back, 5 bases at V and 3 bases at J, with 11 bases in the middle. The CDR3: CASSLQNYYEQYF. The CDR3 DNA reads as TGTGCCAGCAGTCTACAGAATTACTACGAGCAGTACTTC.

The rearrangement links TRBV6-1 to TRBJ2-2; tentative D call: TRBD2 (6 bases). The CDR3 extends over 15 amino acids. V was trimmed by 7 bases and J by 4 bases, leaving 16 bases between them. CDR1 and CDR2 from the germline V gene are MNHNS and SASEGT. CDR3 nucleotide sequence: TGTGCCAGCATGAGGAGGGAGTGGGGCACCGGGGAGCTGTTTTTT. It codes for CASMRREWGTGELFF.

The V call is TRBV28, the J call TRBJ2-5; 7 nucleotides match TRBD1. From germline, CDR1 is MDHEN and CDR2 SYDVKM. The CDR3 has 14 residues. Trimming at V came to 4 bases and at J to 5 bases, leaving 7 bases not matched to a gene. CDR3 residues: CASSSYRGRETQYF. The CDR3 region has the DNA TGTGCCAGCAGTTCCTACAGGGGAAGGGAGACCCAGTACTTC.

As DNA, the CDR3 is TGTGCCAGCAGTTTCTCCGGGACAGGGATGTACGAGCAGTACTTC. This gives the protein CASSFSGTGMYEQYF. The chain combines TRBV28 with TRBJ2-7; 9 bases match TRBD1. Germline V lookup: CDR1 MDHEN, CDR2 SYDVKM. The CDR3 loop spans 15 amino acids. Trimming at V came to 3 bases and at J to 4 bases, leaving 7 bases not matched to a gene.

This clone came up a few times. The chain carries TRBV4-2 and TRBJ1-1; D possibly corresponds to TRBD1 (6 bases). The CDR3 has 16 amino acids. CDR1 and CDR2 from the germline V gene are LGHNA and YNFKEQ. V gave up 4 bases and J gave up 1 base, with 16 bases separating them. This chain's CDR3 is CASSLSERGANTEAFF. CDR3 coding DNA: TGTGCCAGCAGCCTATCCGAGCGGGGGGCGAACACTGAAGCTTTCTTT.

This chain joins TRBV2 and TRBJ1-1; a possible D gene is TRBD1 (6 bases). This CDR3 has 14 amino acids. CDR1 is SNHLY and CDR2 is FYNNEI in the germline V gene. V was cut by 7 bases and J by 2 bases, with 14 bases left in between. CDR3 region: CASKNRDTNTEAFF. CDR3 DNA sequence: TGTGCCAGCAAAAACAGGGATACCAACACTGAAGCTTTCTTT.

This clone was counted a single time. This chain uses TRBV7-9 with TRBJ2-1, with D tentatively TRBD2 (5 bases). The germline V gene encodes CDR1 SEHNR and CDR2 FQNEAQ (reference sequence). Between the trimmed V and J ends, which lost 5 bases and 3 bases, there was a span of 17 bases. The CDR3 has 16 residues. CDR3 sequence reads: CASSPGLPGVYNEQFF. CDR3 nucleotide sequence: TGTGCCAGCAGCCCTGGACTCCCCGGGGTCTACAATGAGCAGTTCTTC.

The CDR3 sequence: CASNDGSSSGNTIYF. The CDR3 DNA is TGTGCCAGCAACGACGGGTCGAGCTCTGGAAACACCATATATTTT. The chain couples TRBV2 to TRBJ1-3; D gene uncertain. V lost 7 bases and J 0 bases, leaving 13 bases between the germline ends. CDR3 length: 15 amino acids. In germline, CDR1 is SNHLY, CDR2 FYNNEI.